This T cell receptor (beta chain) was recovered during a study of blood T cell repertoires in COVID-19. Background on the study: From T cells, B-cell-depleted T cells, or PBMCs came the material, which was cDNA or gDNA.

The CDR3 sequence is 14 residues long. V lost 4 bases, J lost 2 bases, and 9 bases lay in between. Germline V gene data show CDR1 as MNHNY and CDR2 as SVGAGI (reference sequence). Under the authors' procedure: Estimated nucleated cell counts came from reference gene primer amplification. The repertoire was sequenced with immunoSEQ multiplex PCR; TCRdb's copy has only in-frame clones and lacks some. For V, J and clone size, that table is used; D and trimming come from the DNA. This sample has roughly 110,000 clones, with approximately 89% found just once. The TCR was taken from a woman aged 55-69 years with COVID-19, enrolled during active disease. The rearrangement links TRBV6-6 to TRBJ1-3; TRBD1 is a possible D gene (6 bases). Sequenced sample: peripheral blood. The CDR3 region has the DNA TGTGCCAGCAGTTTAACAGGGACTGGAAACACCATATATTTT. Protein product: CASSLTGTGNTIYF.